The rows below give T cell receptor beta chains drawn from one sample of a study of regulatory T cells in long-lasting Graves disease. TCRdb recomputed calls from the multiplex PCR reads with MiXCR, one row per CDR3 protein. The repertoire holds roughly 700,000 distinct CDR3 sequences, with 25% to 30% as singletons. The sequences come from peripheral blood mononuclear cells (PBMCs), collected when the disease was refractory, from a patient treated with antithyroid drugs. Every receptor here comes from a female donor with Graves disease. Each CDR3 is given with its conserved first and last residue. D genes are given only for firm matches. Size is stated for part of the rows, as once, few or many counts, or as a class when the clone is expanded.

cdr3_nt cdr3_aa d_call j_call v_call cdr3_length clone_size
TGTGCCGGCAGTCTCCTAGCGGGAGCTCACTCGACTTTCACAGATACGCAGTATTTT CAGSLLAGAHSTFTDTQYF TRBD2 TRBJ2-3 TRBV12-3/TRBV12-4 19 once
TGTGCCAGCAGCGTAGAAGGGCAGCCAAAAAATTCACCCCTCCACTTT CASSVEGQPKNSPLHF - TRBJ1-6 TRBV12-3/TRBV12-4 16 -
TGTGCCAGCAGACCCCCCAGGGGGAGTAATTCACCCCTCCACTTT CASRPPRGSNSPLHF TRBD1 TRBJ1-6 TRBV6-1 15 once
TGTGCCAGCAGTGACAGGGTAGACGAGCAGTACTTC CASSDRVDEQYF - TRBJ2-7 TRBV6-1 12 few
TGTGCCTGGACAACGGGTCCCGTACCTACCTACAATGAGCAGTTCTTC CAWTTGPVPTYNEQFF - TRBJ2-1 TRBV30 16 -
TGTGCCAGTAAGGAAAAGGGAAGAAAAGAAGCTTTCTTT CASKEKGRKEAFF - TRBJ1-1 TRBV19 13 -
TGTGCCAGCAGCCCTTCAAACGGGGTCACTGAAGCTTTCTTT CASSPSNGVTEAFF - TRBJ1-1 TRBV14 14 -
TGTGCCAGCTTCCGGGTATGGGAGACCCAGTACTTC CASFRVWETQYF - TRBJ2-5 TRBV6-1 12 few
TGTGCCAGCAGACTCCCCCGAAACACTGAAGCTTTCTTT CASRLPRNTEAFF - TRBJ1-1 TRBV6-1 13 many
TGTGCTAGTGGTTTGGTTTTGGGTCAGGACACTTTCGAAGCTTTCTTT CASGLVLGQDTFEAFF - TRBJ1-1 TRBV12-5 16 few
TGTGCCAGCAGCTCTGAACGGTTTGAAGCTTTCTTT CASSSERFEAFF - TRBJ1-1 TRBV7-6 12 few
TGCGCCAGCAGCAAGGGACTAGCGGGAGAGGCGGGCTACGAGCAGTACTTC CASSKGLAGEAGYEQYF TRBD2 TRBJ2-7 TRBV5-1 17 -
TGTGCCAGCAGTGCCGTCCCGGGACAGGGCGACTATGGCTACACCTTC CASSAVPGQGDYGYTF TRBD1 TRBJ1-2 TRBV12-3/TRBV12-4 16 few
TGTGCCAGCAGTTACGCCCTAGGGACAGATACGCAGTATTTT CASSYALGTDTQYF - TRBJ2-3 TRBV6-5 14 -
TGTGCCAGCAGTTTAAGGGACAGGGCCGGACACGAGCAGTACTTC CASSLRDRAGHEQYF TRBD1 TRBJ2-7 TRBV12-3/TRBV12-4 15 many
TGCAGTGCAGACGGGGCAGGGGGGAAGATAATCGCTGAAGCTTTCTTT CSADGAGGKIIAEAFF TRBD1 TRBJ1-1 TRBV20-1 16 -
TGTGCCATCAAGGGACAGGGGGCGGAAGGCTACACCTTC CAIKGQGAEGYTF TRBD1 TRBJ1-2 TRBV10-3 13 few
TGTGCCAGCAGTTACGGGACAGGGTTCACCGGGGAGCTGTTTTTT CASSYGTGFTGELFF TRBD1 TRBJ2-2 TRBV6-5 15 few
TGCAGTGCTAGCCGGGGTAGCGTAAGCACAGATACGCAGTATTTT CSASRGSVSTDTQYF - TRBJ2-3 TRBV20-1 15 -
TGCGCCAGCAGCCTGGGGGGGACACTTGATGAAGCTTTCTTT CASSLGGTLDEAFF - TRBJ1-1 TRBV5-1 14 few
TGTGCCAGCAGTTACTCCTCGAGCGTCACTGAAGCTTTCTTT CASSYSSSVTEAFF - TRBJ1-1 TRBV6-2/TRBV6-3 14 -
TGTGCCAGCAGTTCAGACAAGGGGGTAGTTAATTCACCCCTCCACTTT CASSSDKGVVNSPLHF - TRBJ1-6 TRBV12-3/TRBV12-4 16 -
TGTGCCAGCAGCCCTGGGGACAGGGGTGAAGCTTTCTTT CASSPGDRGEAFF TRBD1 TRBJ1-1 TRBV7-2 13 few
TGTGCCAGCAGCGCTACTAGCGGTCCTAACACCGGGGAGCTGTTTTTT CASSATSGPNTGELFF TRBD2 TRBJ2-2 TRBV7-6 16 few
TGTGCCAGCAGCTGGAACACTGAAGCTTTCTTT CASSWNTEAFF - TRBJ1-1 TRBV28 11 many
TGTGCCAGCAGTTTTGCCGGACTAGCGTCCTACAATGAGCAGTTCTTC CASSFAGLASYNEQFF TRBD2 TRBJ2-1 TRBV12-3/TRBV12-4 16 -